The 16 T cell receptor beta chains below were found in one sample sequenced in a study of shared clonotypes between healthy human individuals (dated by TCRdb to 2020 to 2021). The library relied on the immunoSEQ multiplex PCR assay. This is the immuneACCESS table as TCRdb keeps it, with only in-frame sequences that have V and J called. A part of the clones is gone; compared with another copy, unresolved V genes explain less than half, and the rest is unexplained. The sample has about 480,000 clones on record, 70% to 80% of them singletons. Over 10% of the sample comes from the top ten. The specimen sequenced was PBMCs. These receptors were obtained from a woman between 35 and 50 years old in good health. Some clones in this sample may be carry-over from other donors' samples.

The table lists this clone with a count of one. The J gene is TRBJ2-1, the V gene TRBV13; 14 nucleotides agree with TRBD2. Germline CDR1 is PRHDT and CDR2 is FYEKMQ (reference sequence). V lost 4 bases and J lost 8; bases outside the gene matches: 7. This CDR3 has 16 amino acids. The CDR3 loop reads CASSSPGTSGSYEQFF. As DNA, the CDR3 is TGTGCCAGCAGCTCGCCGGGGACTAGCGGGAGTTATGAGCAGTTCTTC.

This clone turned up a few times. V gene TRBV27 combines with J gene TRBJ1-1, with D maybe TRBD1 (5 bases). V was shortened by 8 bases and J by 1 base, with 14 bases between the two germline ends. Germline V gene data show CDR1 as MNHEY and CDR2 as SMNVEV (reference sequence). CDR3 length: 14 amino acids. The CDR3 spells CASPEWGGNTEAFF. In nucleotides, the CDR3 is TGTGCCAGCCCCGAGTGGGGGGGGAACACTGAAGCTTTCTTT.

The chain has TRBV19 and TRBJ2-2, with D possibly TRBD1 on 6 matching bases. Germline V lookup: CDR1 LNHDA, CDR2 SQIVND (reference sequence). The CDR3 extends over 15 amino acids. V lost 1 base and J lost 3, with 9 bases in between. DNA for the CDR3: TGTGCCAGTAGTATAGCAGGGGTCGACACCGGGGAGCTGTTTTTT. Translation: CASSIAGVDTGELFF.

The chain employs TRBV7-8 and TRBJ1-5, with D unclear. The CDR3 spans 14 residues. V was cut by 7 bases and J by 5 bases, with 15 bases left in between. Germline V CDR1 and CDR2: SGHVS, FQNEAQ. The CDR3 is CASTPGGVDQPQHF. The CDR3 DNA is TGTGCCAGCACCCCAGGTGGGGTTGATCAGCCCCAGCATTTT.

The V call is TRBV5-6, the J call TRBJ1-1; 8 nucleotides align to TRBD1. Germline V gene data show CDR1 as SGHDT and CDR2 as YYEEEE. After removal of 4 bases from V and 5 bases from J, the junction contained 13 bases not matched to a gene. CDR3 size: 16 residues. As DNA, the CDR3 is TGTGCCAGCAGCCCGGGGACAGGCGCACCGAGGACTGAAGCTTTCTTT. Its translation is CASSPGTGAPRTEAFF.

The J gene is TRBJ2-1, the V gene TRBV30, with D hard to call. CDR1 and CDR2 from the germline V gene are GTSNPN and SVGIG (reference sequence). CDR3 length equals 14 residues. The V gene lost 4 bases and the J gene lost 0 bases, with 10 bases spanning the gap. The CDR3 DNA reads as TGTGCCTGGAACCTTGAATACTCCTACAATGAGCAGTTCTTC. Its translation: CAWNLEYSYNEQFF.

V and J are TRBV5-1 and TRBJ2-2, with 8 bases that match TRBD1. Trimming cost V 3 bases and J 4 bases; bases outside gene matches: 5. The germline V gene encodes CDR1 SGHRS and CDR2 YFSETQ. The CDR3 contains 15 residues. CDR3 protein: CASSWTGLGTGELFF. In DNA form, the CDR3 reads TGCGCCAGCAGCTGGACAGGGCTGGGCACCGGGGAGCTGTTTTTT.

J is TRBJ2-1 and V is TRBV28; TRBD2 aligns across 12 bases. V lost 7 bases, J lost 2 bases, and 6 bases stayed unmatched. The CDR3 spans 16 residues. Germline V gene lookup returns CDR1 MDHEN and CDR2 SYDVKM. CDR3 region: CASTSSGRATYNEQFF. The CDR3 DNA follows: TGTGCCAGCACGTCTAGCGGGAGGGCCACCTACAATGAGCAGTTCTTC.

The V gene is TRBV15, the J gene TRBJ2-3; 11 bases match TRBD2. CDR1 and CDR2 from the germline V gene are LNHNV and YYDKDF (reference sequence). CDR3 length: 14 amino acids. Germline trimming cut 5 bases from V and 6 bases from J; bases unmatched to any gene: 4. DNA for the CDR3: TGTGCCACCAGCTTTAGCGGGAGGGGGGATACGCAGTATTTT. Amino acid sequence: CATSFSGRGDTQYF.

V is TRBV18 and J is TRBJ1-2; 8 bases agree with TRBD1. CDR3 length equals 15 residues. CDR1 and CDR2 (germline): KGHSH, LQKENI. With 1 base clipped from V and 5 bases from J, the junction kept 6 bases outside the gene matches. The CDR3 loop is CASSPLSRTGYGYTF. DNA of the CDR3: TGTGCCAGCTCACCACTATCAAGGACAGGGTATGGCTACACCTTC. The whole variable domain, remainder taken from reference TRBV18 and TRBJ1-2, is NAGVMQNPRHLVRRRGQEARLRCSPMKGHSHVYWYRQLPEEGLKFMVYLQKENIIDESGMPKERFSAEFPKEGPSILRIQQVVRGDSAAYFCASSPLSRTGYGYTFGSGTRLTVV.

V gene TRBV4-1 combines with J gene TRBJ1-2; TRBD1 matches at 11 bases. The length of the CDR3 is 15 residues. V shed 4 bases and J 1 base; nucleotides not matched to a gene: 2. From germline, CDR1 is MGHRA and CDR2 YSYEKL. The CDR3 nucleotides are TGCGCCAGCAGCCGGGGACAGGGGGTTAACTATGGCTACACCTTC. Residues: CASSRGQGVNYGYTF.

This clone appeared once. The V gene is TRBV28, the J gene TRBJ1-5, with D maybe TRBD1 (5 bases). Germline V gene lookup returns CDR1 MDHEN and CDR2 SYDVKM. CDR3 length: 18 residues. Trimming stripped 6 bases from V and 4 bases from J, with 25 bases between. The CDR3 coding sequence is TGTGCCAGCAGCCCTCCGGGGGGGGTCGGAGTTCCGAATCAGCCCCAGCATTTT. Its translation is CASSPPGGVGVPNQPQHF.

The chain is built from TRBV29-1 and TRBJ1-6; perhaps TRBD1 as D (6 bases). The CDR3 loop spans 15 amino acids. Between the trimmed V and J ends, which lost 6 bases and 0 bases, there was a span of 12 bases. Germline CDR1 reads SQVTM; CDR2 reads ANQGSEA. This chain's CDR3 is CSVAKDSSYNSPLHF. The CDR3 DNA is TGCAGCGTCGCCAAGGACAGCTCCTATAATTCACCCCTCCACTTT.

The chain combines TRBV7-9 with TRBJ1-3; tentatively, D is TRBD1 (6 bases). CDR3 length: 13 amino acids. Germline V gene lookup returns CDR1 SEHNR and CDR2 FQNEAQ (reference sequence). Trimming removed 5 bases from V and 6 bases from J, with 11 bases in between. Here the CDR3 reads CASSTGQLNTIYF. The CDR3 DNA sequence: TGTGCCAGCAGCACAGGACAGCTAAACACCATATATTTT.

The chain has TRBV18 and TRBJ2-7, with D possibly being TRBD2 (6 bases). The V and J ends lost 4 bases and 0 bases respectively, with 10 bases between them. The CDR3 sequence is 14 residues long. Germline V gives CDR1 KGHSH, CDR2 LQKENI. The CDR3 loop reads CASSLNGGSYEQYF. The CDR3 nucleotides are TGTGCCAGCTCACTTAACGGGGGCTCCTACGAGCAGTACTTC.

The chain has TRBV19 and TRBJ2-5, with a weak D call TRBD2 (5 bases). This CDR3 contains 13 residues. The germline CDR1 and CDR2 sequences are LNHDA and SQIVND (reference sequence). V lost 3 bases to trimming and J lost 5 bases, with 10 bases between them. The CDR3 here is CASSIRPGETQYF. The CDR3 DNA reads TGTGCCAGTAGTATCAGGCCGGGGGAGACCCAGTACTTC.